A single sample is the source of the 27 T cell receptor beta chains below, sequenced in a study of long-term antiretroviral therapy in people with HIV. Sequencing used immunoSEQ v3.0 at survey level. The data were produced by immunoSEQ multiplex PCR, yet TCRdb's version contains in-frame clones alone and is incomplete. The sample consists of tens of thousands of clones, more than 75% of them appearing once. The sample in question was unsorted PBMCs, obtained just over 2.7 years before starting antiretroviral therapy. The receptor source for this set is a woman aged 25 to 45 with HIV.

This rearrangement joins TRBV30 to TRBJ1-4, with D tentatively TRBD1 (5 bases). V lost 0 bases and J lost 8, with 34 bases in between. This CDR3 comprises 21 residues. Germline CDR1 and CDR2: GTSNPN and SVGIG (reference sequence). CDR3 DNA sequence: TGTGCCTGGAGTGTAGGCGCCGGGGCCTCCAGGGTTTTGGCTTTCGGGGAAAAACTGTTTTTT. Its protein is CAWSVGAGASRVLAFGEKLFF.

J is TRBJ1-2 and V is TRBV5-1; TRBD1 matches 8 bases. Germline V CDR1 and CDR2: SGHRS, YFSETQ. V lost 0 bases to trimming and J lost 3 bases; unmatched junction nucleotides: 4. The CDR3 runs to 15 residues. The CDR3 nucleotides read TGCGCCAGCAGCTTGGAACAGGGGGATTACTATGGCTACACCTTC. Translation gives CASSLEQGDYYGYTF. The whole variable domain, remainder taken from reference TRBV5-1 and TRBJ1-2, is KAGVTQTPRYLIKTRGQQVTLSCSPISGHRSVSWYQQTPGQGLQFLFEYFSETQRNKGNFPGRFSGRQFSNSRSEMNVSTLELGDSALYLCASSLEQGDYYGYTFGSGTRLTVV.

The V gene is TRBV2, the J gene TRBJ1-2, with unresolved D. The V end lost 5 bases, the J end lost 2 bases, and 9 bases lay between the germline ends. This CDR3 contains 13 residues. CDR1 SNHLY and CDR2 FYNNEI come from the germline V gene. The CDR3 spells CASSTTANYGYTF. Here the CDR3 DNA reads TGTGCCAGCAGTACGACTGCCAACTATGGCTACACCTTC.

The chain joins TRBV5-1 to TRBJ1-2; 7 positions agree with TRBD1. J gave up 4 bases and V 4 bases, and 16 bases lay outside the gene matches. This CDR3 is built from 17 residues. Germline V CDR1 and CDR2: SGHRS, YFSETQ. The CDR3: CASSSGQEKGASYGYTF. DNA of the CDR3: TGCGCCAGCAGCAGTGGACAGGAAAAGGGGGCTAGCTATGGCTACACCTTC.

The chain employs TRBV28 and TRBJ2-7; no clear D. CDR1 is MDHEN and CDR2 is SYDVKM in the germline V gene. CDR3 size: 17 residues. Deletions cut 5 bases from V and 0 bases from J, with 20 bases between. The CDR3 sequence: CASSPPPVLGSSYEQYF. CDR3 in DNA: TGTGCCAGCAGTCCCCCCCCGGTTTTAGGTAGCTCCTACGAGCAGTACTTC.

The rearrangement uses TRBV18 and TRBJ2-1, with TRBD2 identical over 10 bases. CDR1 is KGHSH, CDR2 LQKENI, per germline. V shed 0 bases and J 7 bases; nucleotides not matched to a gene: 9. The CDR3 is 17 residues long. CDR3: CASSPPNSGGIRNEQFF. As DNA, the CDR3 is TGTGCCAGCTCACCACCGAATAGCGGGGGGATTCGTAATGAGCAGTTCTTC.

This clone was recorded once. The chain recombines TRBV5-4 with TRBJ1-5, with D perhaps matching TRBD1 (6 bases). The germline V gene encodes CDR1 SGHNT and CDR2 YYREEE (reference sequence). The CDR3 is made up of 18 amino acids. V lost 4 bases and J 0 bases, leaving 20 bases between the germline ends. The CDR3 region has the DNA TGTGCCAGCAGCCCACAGGACAGAAAAAAGTATAGCAATCAGCCCCAGCATTTT. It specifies CASSPQDRKKYSNQPQHF.

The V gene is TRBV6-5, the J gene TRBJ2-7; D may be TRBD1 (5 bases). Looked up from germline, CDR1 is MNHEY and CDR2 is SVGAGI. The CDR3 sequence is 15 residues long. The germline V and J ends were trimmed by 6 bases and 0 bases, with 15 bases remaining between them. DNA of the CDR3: TGTGCCAGCAGACTACAGGACGGCAGCTCCTACGAGCAGTACGTC. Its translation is CASRLQDGSSYEQYV.

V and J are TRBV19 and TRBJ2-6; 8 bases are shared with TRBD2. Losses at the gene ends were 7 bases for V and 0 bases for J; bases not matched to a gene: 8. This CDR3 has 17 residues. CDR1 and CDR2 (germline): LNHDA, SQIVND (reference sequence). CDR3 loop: CASTYSRGGSGANVLTF. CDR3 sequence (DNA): TGTGCCAGTACCTATAGTCGGGGGGGCTCTGGGGCCAACGTCCTGACTTTC.

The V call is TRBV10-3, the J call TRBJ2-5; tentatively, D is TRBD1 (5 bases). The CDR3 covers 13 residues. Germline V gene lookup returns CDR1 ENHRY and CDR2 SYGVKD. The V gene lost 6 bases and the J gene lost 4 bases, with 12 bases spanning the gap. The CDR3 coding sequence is TGTGCCATCAGACAAGGGGTTACAGAGACCCAGTACTTC. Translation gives CAIRQGVTETQYF.

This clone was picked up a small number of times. The CDR3 spells CSAKGYGELFF. The CDR3 DNA is TGCAGTGCTAAGGGGTACGGGGAGCTGTTTTTT. The rearrangement uses TRBV20-1 and TRBJ2-2; a possible D gene is TRBD1 (5 bases). CDR3 length: 11 residues. The ends were cut back, 4 bases at V and 7 bases at J, with 7 bases in the middle. CDR1 DFQATT and CDR2 SNEGSKA come from the germline V gene (reference sequence).

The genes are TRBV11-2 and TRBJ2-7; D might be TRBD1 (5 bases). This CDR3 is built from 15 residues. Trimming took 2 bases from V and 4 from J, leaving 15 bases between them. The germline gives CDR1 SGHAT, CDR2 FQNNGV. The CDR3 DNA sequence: TGTGCCAGCAGCTTATCCCCCCAGGGCACTTACGAGCAGTACGTC. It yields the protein CASSLSPQGTYEQYV.

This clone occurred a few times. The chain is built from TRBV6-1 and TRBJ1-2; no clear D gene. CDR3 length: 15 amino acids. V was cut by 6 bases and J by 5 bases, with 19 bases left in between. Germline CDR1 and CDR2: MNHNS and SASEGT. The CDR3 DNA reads TGTGCCAGCAGGAGGGAGGTTACATCTCTATATGGCTACACCTTC. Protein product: CASRREVTSLYGYTF.

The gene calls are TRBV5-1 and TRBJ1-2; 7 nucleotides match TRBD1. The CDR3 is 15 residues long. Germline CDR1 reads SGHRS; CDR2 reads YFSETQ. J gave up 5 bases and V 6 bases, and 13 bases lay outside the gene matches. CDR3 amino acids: CASKPTGGQRYGYTF. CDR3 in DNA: TGCGCCAGCAAACCTACGGGGGGACAGCGATATGGCTACACCTTC.

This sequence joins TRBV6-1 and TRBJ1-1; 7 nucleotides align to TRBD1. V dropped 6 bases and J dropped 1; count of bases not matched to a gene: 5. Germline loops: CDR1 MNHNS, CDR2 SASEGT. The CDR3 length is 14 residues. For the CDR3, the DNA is TGTGCCAGCAGAGAAACAGGGGCGAACACTGAAGCTTTCTTT. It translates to CASRETGANTEAFF.

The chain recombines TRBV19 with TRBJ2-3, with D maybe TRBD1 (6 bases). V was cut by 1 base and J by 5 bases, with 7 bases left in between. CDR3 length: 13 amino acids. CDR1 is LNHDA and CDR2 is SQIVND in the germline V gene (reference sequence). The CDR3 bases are TGTGCCAGTAGTATAGTAGGGGGAGATACGCAGTATTTT. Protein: CASSIVGGDTQYF.

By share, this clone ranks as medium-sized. The CDR3, as DNA: TGTGCCAGTAGTATGGACAGGGGTTCACCCCTCCACTTT. Translating gives CASSMDRGSPLHF. The rearrangement uses TRBV19 and TRBJ1-6; 9 bases agree with TRBD1. This CDR3 spans 13 amino acids. In germline, CDR1 is LNHDA, CDR2 SQIVND (reference sequence). The J segment lost 9 bases and the V segment lost 3 bases, leaving 0 bases of the junction unmatched.

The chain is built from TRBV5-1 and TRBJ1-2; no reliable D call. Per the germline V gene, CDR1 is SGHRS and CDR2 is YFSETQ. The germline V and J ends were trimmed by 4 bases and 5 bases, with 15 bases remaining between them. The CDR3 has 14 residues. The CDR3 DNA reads TGCGCCAGCAGCCTGGACGGGATGGGGTATGGCTACACCTTC. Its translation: CASSLDGMGYGYTF.

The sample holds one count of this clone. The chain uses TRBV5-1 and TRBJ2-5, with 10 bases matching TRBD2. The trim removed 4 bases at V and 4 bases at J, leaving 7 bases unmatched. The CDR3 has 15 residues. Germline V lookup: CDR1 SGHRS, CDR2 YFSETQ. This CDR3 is CASSAVLAGLETQYF. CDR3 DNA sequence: TGCGCCAGCAGCGCCGTACTAGCGGGGCTAGAGACCCAGTACTTC.

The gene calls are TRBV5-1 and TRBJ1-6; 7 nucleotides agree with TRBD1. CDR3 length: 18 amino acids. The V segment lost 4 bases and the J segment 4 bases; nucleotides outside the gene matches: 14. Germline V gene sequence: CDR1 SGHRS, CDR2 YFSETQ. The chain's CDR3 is CASSPQADREEYNSPLHF. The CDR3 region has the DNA TGCGCCAGCAGCCCTCAAGCCGACAGGGAGGAATATAATTCACCCCTCCACTTT.

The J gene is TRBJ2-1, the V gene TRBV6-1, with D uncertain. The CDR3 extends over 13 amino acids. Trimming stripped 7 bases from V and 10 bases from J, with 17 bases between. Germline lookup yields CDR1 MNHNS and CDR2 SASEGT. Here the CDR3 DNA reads TGTGCCAGCACCTCATACTTGAACGGGGAGCAGTTCTTC. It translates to CASTSYLNGEQFF.

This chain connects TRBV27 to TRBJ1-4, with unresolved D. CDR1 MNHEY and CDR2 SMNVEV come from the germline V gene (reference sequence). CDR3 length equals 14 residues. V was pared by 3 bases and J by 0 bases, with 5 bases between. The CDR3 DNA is TGTGCCAGCAGTTTCAGCACAACTAATGAAAAACTGTTTTTT. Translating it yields CASSFSTTNEKLFF.

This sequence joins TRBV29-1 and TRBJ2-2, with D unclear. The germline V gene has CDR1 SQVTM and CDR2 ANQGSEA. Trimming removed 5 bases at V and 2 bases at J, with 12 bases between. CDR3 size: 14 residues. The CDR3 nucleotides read TGCAGCGTTTTAACAGTACTTAACACCGGGGAGCTGTTTTTT. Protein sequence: CSVLTVLNTGELFF.

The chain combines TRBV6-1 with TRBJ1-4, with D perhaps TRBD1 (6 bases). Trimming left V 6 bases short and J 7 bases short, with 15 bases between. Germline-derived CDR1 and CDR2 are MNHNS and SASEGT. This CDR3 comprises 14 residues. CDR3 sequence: CASRSTGSGEKLFF. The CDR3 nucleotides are TGTGCCAGCAGGTCCACAGGGTCGGGTGAAAAACTGTTTTTT.

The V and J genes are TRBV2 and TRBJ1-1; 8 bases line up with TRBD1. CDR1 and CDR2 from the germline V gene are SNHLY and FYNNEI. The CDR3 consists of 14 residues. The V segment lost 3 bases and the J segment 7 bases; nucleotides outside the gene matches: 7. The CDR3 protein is CASSDPDREDEAFF. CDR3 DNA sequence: TGTGCCAGCAGTGACCCGGACAGGGAAGATGAAGCTTTCTTT.

The CDR3 loop is CASRTLPTGGETQYF. The CDR3, as DNA: TGTGCCAGCAGGACCCTTCCCACAGGGGGTGAGACCCAGTACTTC. The V and J genes are TRBV6-1 and TRBJ2-5, with TRBD1 matching 8 bases. The germline gives CDR1 MNHNS, CDR2 SASEGT. J gave up 5 bases and V 6 bases, and 11 bases lay outside the gene matches. This CDR3 has 15 residues.

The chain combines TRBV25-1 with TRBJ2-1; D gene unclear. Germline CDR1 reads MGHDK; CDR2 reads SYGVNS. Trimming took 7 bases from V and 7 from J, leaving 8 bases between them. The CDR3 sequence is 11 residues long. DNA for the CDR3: TGTGCCAGCATCGAGGTGAATGAGCAGTTCTTC. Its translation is CASIEVNEQFF.